The clone carrying this T cell receptor beta chain was recorded many times. The target antigen is unknown. This library used roughly 400 ng RNA and molecular barcoded adaptors spanning alpha/delta and beta/gamma chains. From the reads, TCRdb called clonotypes with MiXCR, one entry per CDR3 protein. The data contain about 21,000 distinct CDR3 sequences, 22% of them singletons. The V gene's germline CDR1 is SEHNR and CDR2 FQNEAQ (reference sequence). Deletions cut 2 bases from V and 7 bases from J, with 15 bases between. CDR3 size: 14 residues. Sampling of bone marrow took place during active disease in every patient. The record originates from a study of read filtering for tumor transcriptome and immune sequencing. On the study more broadly: TCR-mapped reads were about 4.05 to 11 million with IR-seq versus roughly 75 to 1,400 with RNA-seq. General study points: RNA-seq captured clonotypes less deeply and reliably than IR-seq. Sorted CD138-negative bone marrow cells were not purified T cells.

This receptor was identified in a donor at least 40 years old with multiple myeloma. The chain carries TRBV7-9 and TRBJ2-7; no clear D gene. The sequencing input was a population of CD138-negative cells sorted from bone marrow. CDR3 in DNA: TGTGCCAGCAGCTTATCAAGTGGCTTATGGGAGCAGTACTTC. Translation: CASSLSSGLWEQYF. Filled out from reference TRBV7-9 and TRBJ2-7, the complete variable domain reads DTGVSQNPRHKITKRGQNVTFRCDPISEHNRLYWYRQTLGQGPEFLTYFQNEAQLEKSRLLSDRFSAERPKGSFSTLEIQRTEQGDSAMYLCASSLSSGLWEQYFGPGTRLTVT.